Presented here are 8 T cell receptor beta chains from one specimen sequenced in a study of T cells in Graves' hyperthyroidism and ophthalmopathy. Template material for amplifying TCR beta CDR3 regions consisted of RNA transcripts. The HTBI primer set drove a first-round RT-PCR of the TCR CDR3. TCRdb redid the calling of the multiplex PCR reads with MiXCR, one entry per CDR3 protein. The sample records approximately 330,000 distinct CDR3 sequences, around 20% being singletons. Sequenced sample: blood. These receptors originate from a woman aged 50 to 60 with Graves' hyperthyroidism.

This clonotype has a count of ten or more. V is TRBV2 and J is TRBJ1-2, with D hard to call. Germline CDR1 and CDR2: SNHLY and FYNNEI. The CDR3 has 12 amino acids. V was cut by 1 base and J by 10 bases, with 10 bases left in between. CDR3 DNA: TGTGCCAGCAGTGAAGTCCTCAATGACTACACCTTC. It yields the protein CASSEVLNDYTF.

J is TRBJ2-4 and V is TRBV24-1, with TRBD1 matching 7 bases. CDR3 size: 15 residues. Trimming cost V 4 bases and J 2 bases; bases outside gene matches: 4. CDR1 and CDR2 (germline): KGHDR, SFDVKD. The CDR3 spells CATSEGQFPKNIQYF. DNA of the CDR3: TGTGCCACCAGTGAGGGACAGTTTCCCAAAAACATTCAGTACTTC.

This rearrangement joins TRBV6-1 to TRBJ1-2; no reliable D call. In germline, CDR1 is MNHNS, CDR2 SASEGT. This CDR3 is 14 amino acids long. Trimming cost V 7 bases and J 4 bases, with 16 bases left between them. The CDR3 nucleotides are TGTGCCAGCAACCCTACTAGGGAATCCTATGGCTACACCTTC. Its translation is CASNPTRESYGYTF.

This clonotype was recorded at least ten times. This sequence joins TRBV3-1 and TRBJ2-2; unclear D gene. V was clipped by 6 bases and J by 5 bases, with 7 bases between them. Germline lookup yields CDR1 LGHDT and CDR2 YNNKEL (reference sequence). The CDR3 spans 12 residues. CDR3 amino acids: CASRPTTGELFF. DNA for the CDR3: TGTGCCAGCAGACCTACTACCGGGGAGCTGTTTTTT.

This sequence joins TRBV20-1 and TRBJ2-7, with 10 positions matching TRBD2. CDR1 is DFQATT, CDR2 SNEGSKA, per germline (reference sequence). V dropped 5 bases and J dropped 2; count of bases not matched to a gene: 9. The CDR3 has 15 amino acids. DNA of the CDR3: TGCAGTGCTTCGAGAGGGCTAGCGGGAGCCTACGAGCAGTACTTC. Translating it yields CSASRGLAGAYEQYF.

This chain joins TRBV6-1 and TRBJ2-1, with D possibly matching TRBD2 (5 bases). CDR1 and CDR2 from the germline V gene are MNHNS and SASEGT. Trimming stripped 3 bases from V and 3 bases from J, with 12 bases between. The CDR3 loop spans 15 amino acids. CDR3 DNA sequence: TGTGCCAGCAGTGATAGGCGGGCGCTCTACAATGAGCAGTTCTTC. Amino acids: CASSDRRALYNEQFF.

The genes are TRBV6-1 and TRBJ2-3; 9 bases are a match to TRBD2. V trimming: 6 bases; J trimming: 0 bases; junction bases outside the gene matches: 7. Germline V gene data show CDR1 as MNHNS and CDR2 as SASEGT. The CDR3 sequence is 16 residues long. CDR3 sequence reads: CASSSGLAYSTDTQYF. The CDR3 region has the DNA TGTGCCAGCAGCTCGGGACTAGCTTATAGCACAGATACGCAGTATTTT.

The J gene is TRBJ2-2, the V gene TRBV5-1; D not resolved. Between the trimmed V and J ends, which lost 4 bases and 1 base, there was a span of 11 bases. Germline V gene data show CDR1 as SGHRS and CDR2 as YFSETQ. The CDR3 is 15 amino acids. CDR3: CASSPLWGNTGELFF. The CDR3 DNA reads TGCGCCAGCAGCCCCTTGTGGGGGAACACCGGGGAGCTGTTTTTT.